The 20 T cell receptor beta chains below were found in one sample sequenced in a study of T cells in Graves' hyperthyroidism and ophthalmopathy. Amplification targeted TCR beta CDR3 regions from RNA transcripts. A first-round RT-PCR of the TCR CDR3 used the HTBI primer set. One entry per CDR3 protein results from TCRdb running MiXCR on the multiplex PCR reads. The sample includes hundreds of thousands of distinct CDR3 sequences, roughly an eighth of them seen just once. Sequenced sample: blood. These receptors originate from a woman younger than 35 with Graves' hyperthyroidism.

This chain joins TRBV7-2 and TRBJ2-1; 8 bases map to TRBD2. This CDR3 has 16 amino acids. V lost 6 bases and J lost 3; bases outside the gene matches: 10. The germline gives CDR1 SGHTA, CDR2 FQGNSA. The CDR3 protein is CASSTSGLALYNEQFF. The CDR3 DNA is TGTGCCAGCAGTACCTCTGGACTAGCTCTCTACAATGAGCAGTTCTTC.

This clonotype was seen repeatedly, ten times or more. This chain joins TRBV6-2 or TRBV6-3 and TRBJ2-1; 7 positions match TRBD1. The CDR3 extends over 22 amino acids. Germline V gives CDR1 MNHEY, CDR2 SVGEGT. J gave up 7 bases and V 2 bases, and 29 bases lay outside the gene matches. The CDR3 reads CASSYGSEWDRYRTRAANEQFF. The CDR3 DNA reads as TGTGCCAGCAGTTACGGCAGTGAGTGGGACAGATACCGAACTAGAGCAGCTAATGAGCAGTTCTTC.

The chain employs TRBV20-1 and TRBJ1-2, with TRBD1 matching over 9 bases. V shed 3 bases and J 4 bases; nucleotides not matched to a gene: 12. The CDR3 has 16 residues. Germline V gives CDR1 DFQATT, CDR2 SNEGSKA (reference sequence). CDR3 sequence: CSARRPGQGFSYGYTF. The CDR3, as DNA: TGCAGTGCTAGGAGACCGGGACAGGGTTTTAGCTATGGCTACACCTTC.

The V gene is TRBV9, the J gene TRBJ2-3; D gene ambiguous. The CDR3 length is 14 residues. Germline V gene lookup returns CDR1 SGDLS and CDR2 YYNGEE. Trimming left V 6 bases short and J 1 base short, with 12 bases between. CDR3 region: CASTWSPGTDTQYF. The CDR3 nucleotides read TGTGCCAGCACCTGGTCTCCAGGCACAGATACGCAGTATTTT.

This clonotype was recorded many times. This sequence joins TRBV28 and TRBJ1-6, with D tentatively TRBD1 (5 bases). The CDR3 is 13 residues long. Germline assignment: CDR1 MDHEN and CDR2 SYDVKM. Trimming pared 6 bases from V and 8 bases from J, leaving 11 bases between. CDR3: CASSRGVDSPLHF. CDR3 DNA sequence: TGTGCCAGCAGCCGGGGGGTGGATTCACCCCTCCACTTT.

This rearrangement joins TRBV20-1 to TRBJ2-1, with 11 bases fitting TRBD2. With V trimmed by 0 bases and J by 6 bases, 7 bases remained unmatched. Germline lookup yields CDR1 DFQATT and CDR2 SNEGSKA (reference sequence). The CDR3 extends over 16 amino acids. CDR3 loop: CSARDPSSGGSNEQFF. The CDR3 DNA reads TGCAGTGCTAGAGATCCATCTAGCGGGGGGTCCAATGAGCAGTTCTTC.

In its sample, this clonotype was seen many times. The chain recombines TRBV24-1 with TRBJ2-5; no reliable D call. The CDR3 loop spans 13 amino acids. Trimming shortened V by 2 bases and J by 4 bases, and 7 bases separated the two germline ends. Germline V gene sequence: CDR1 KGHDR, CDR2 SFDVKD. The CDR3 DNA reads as TGTGCCACCAGTGATTACCCTGGAGAGACCCAGTACTTC. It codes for CATSDYPGETQYF.

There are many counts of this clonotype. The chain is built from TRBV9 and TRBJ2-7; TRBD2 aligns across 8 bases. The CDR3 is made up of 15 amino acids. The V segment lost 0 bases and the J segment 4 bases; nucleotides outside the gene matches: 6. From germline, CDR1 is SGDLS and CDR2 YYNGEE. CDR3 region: CASSVDSGAGYEQYF. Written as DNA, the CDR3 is TGTGCCAGCAGCGTAGATAGCGGGGCCGGGTACGAGCAGTACTTC.

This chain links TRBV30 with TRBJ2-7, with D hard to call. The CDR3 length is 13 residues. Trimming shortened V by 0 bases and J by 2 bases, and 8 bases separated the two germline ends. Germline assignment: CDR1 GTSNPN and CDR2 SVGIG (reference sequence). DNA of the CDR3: TGTGCCTGGAGTGTTGATCTAGCCTACGAGCAGTACTTC. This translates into CAWSVDLAYEQYF.

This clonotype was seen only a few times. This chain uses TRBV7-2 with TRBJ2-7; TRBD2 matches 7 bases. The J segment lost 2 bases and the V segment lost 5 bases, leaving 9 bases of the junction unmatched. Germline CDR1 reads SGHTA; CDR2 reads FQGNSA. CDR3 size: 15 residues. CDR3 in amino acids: CASSPTHGTTYEQYF. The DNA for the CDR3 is TGTGCCAGCAGCCCGACCCACGGGACTACCTACGAGCAGTACTTC. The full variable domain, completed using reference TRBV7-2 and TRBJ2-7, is GAGVSQSPSNKVTEKGKDVELRCDPISGHTALYWYRQSLGQGLEFLIYFQGNSAPDKSGLPSDRFSAERTGGSVSTLTIQRTQQEDSAVYLCASSPTHGTTYEQYFGPGTRLTVT.

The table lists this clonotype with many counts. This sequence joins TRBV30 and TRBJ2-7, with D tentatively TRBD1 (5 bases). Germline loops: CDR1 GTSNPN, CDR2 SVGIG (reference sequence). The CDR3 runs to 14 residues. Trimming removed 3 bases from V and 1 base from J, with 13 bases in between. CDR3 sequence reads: CAWRTGGKSYEQYF. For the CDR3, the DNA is TGTGCCTGGAGAACAGGCGGTAAATCCTACGAGCAGTACTTC.

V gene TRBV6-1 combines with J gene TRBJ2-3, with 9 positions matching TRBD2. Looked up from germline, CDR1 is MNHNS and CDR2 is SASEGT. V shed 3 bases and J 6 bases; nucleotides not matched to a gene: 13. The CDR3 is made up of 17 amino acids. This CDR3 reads CASSDTQRGAVGDTQYF. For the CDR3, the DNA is TGTGCCAGCAGTGATACCCAGCGGGGGGCCGTGGGGGATACGCAGTATTTT.

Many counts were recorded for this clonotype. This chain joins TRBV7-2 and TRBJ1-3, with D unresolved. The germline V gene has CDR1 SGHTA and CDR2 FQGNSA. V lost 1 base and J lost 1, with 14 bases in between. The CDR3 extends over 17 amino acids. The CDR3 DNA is TGTGCCAGCAGCTTAGATAGCTTCAGCGGATCTGGAAACACCATATATTTT. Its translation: CASSLDSFSGSGNTIYF.

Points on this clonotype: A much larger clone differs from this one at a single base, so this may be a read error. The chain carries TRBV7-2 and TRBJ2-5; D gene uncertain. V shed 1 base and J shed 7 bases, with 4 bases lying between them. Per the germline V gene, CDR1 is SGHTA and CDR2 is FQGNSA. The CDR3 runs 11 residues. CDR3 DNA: TGTGCCAGCAGCTTAGATGCGACCCAGTACTTC. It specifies CASSLDATQYF.

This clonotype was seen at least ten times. The CDR3 DNA follows: TGTGCCATCAGTAGCCGGGTGGCAAATCAGCCCCAGCATTTT. Translated, it gives CAISSRVANQPQHF. This chain joins TRBV10-3 and TRBJ1-5; D not resolved. This CDR3 is built from 14 residues. Deletions cut 5 bases from V and 4 bases from J, with 12 bases between. Germline CDR1 ENHRY, CDR2 SYGVKD.

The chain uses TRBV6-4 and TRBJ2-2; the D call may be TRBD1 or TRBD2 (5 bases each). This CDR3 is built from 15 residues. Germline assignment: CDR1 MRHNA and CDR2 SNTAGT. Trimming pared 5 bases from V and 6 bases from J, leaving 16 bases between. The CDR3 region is CASSRDAFGAGELFF. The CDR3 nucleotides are TGTGCCAGCAGTCGGGACGCCTTCGGGGCCGGGGAGCTGTTTTTT.

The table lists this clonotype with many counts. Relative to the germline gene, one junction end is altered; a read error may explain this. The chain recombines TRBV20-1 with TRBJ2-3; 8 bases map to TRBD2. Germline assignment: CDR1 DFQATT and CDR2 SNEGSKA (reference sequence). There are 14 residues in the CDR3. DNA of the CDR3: TGCAGTGCGAGAGGTCTAGCGGGTAGAGATACGCAGTATTTT. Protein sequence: CSARGLAGRDTQYF.

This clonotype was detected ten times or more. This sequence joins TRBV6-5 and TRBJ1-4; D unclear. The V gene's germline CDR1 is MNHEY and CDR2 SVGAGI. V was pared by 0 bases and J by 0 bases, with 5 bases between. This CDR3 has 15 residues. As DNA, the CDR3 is TGTGCCAGCAGTTACTCAGGGACAACTAATGAAAAACTGTTTTTT. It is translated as CASSYSGTTNEKLFF.

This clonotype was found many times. CDR3 nucleotides: TGTGCCAGCAGCAAAGGGACAGGGAACTCACCCCTCCACTTT. Translation: CASSKGTGNSPLHF. This chain connects TRBV13 to TRBJ1-6; 9 bases align to TRBD1. This CDR3 region has 14 residues. Germline assignment: CDR1 PRHDT and CDR2 FYEKMQ (reference sequence). The V segment lost 5 bases and the J segment 10 bases; nucleotides outside the gene matches: 6.

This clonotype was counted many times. In DNA form, the CDR3 reads TGTGCCAGCTCACCCGGGACAGGGTCGGATGGCTACACCTTC. Encoded protein: CASSPGTGSDGYTF. The J gene is TRBJ1-2, the V gene TRBV18, with TRBD1 matching 9 bases. Germline values: CDR1 KGHSH, CDR2 LQKENI. Trimming cost V 3 bases and J 6 bases; bases outside gene matches: 5. The CDR3 contains 14 residues.